The source of this T cell receptor beta chain is a study of neurological immune-mediated disorders. There are 16 residues in the CDR3. Germline V CDR1 and CDR2: SGDLS, YYNGEE. Each CDR3 protein gets one entry after TCRdb re-called the 5' RACE reads with MiXCR. The data show about 66,000 distinct CDR3 sequences, about 4% seen once. The sample holds many counts of this clonotype. Germline and junction disagree at one end, which may indicate a read error. This rearrangement joins TRBV9 to TRBJ2-2; TRBD1 matches 10 bases. The sequence was obtained from a man younger than 40 with multiple sclerosis. Input material: PBMCs. Here the CDR3 reads CASSDDRGPNIGELFF. The CDR3 region has the DNA TGTGCCAGCAGCGACGACAGGGGGCCAAACATCGGGGAGCTGTTTTTT.